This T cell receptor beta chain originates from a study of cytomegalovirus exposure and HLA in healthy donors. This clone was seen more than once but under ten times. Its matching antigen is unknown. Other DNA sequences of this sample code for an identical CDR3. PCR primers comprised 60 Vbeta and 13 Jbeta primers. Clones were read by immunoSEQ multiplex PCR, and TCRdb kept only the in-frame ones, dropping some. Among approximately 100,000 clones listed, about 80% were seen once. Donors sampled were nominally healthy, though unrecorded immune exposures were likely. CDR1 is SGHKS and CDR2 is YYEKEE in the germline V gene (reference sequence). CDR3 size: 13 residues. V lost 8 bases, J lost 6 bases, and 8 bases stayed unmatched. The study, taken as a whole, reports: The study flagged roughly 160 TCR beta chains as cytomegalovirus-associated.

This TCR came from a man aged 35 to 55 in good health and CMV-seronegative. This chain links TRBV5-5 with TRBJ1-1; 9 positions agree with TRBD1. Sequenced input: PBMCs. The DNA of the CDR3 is TGTGCCAGTGGGTCCACAGGGGGCCCTGAAGCTTTCTTT. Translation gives CASGSTGGPEAFF.